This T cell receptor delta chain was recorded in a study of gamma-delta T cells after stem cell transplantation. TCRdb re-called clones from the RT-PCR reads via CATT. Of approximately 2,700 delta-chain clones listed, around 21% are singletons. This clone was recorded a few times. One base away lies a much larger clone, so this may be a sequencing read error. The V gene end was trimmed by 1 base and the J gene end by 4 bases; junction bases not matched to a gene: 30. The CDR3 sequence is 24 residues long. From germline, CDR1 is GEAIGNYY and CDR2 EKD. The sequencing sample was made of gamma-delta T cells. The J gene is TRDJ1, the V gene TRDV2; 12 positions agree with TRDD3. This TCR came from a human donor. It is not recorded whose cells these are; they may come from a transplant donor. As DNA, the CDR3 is TGTGCCTGTGACACGGTTATTGGGTTAACTGGGGGATACCGGGGAGGCCCGTACATCGATAAACTCATCTTT. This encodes CACDTVIGLTGGYRGGPYIDKLIF.